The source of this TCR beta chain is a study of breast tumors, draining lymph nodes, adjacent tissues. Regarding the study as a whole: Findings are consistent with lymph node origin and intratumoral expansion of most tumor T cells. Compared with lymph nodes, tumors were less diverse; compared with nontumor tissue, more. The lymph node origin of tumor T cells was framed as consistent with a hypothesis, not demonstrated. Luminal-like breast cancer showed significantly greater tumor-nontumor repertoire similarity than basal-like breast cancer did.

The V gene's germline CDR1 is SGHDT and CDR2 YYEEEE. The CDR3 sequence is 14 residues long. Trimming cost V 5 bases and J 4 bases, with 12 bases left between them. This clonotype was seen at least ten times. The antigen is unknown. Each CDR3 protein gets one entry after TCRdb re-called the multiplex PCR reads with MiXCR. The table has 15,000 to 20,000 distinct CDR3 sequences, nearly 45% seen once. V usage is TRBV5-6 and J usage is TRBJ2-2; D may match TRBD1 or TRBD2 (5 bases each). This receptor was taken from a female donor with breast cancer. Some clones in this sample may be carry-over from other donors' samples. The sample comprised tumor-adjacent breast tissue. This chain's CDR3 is CASRSSGTTGELFF. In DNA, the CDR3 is TGTGCCAGCAGGTCCTCCGGGACCACCGGGGAGCTGTTTTTT.